This T cell receptor beta chain was identified during a study of cytomegalovirus exposure and HLA in healthy donors. This clone has a handful of counts. The PCR employed 60 Vbeta primers together with 13 Jbeta primers. Using immunoSEQ multiplex PCR, the repertoire was profiled, and TCRdb retains in-frame clones only, with some absent. The table has approximately 110,000 clones, roughly 70% seen once. J lost 5 bases, V lost 7 bases, and 8 bases had no gene match. Germline lookup yields CDR1 MGHDK and CDR2 SYGVNS. The CDR3 totals 13 residues. The sample comprised PBMCs. The chain has TRBV25-1 and TRBJ2-7; 7 bases match TRBD1. The receptor was derived from a woman between 40 and 55 years old in good health and CMV-seronegative. The chain's CDR3 is CASKPYRGDEQYF. CDR3 DNA: TGTGCCAGCAAGCCTTACAGGGGCGACGAGCAGTACTTC.